This T cell receptor (beta chain) is from a study of blood T cell repertoires in COVID-19. Background on the study: Sites across the United States, Italy and Spain contributed samples from acute and convalescent COVID-19. From T cells, B-cell-depleted T cells, or PBMCs came the material, which was cDNA or gDNA.

The germline gives CDR1 SNHLY, CDR2 FYNNEI. Trimming at V came to 7 bases and at J to 4 bases, leaving 8 bases not matched to a gene. CDR3 length equals 15 residues. As processed by the authors: Reference gene primer amplification yielded estimated nucleated cell counts. Sequencing used immunoSEQ multiplex PCR; TCRdb keeps in-frame clones, though not all of them. D and trimming come from the DNA, and the V and J calls and clone size come from that table. This sample yields about 330,000 clones, of which around 86% are seen a single time; 1.5% to 2% belongs to the top ten. This chain connects TRBV2 to TRBJ2-1; 9 nucleotides match TRBD2. The sequenced material came from peripheral blood. The sequence derives from a woman in her 50s with acute or convalescent COVID-19. The CDR3 is CASIMIAGVYNEQFF. The CDR3 nucleotides read TGTGCCAGCATAATGATAGCGGGAGTGTACAATGAGCAGTTCTTC.